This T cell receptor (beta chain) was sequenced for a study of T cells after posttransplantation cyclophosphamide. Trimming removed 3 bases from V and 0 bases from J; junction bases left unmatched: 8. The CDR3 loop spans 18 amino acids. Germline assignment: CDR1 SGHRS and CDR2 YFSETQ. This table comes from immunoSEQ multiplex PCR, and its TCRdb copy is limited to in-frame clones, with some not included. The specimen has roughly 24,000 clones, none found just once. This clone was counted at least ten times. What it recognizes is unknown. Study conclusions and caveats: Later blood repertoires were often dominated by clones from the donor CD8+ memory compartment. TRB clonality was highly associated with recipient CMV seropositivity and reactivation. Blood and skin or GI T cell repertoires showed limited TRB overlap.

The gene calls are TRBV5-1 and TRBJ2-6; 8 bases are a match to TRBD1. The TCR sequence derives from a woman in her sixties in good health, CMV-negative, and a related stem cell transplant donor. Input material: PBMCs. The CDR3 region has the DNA TGCGCCAGCAGCTCCTCCGGGACAGGATACTCTGGGGCCAACGTCCTGACTTTC. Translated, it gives CASSSSGTGYSGANVLTF.